Below are 19 T cell receptor beta chains sequenced from a single sample in a study of somatic mutations in cytotoxic T cells in rheumatoid arthritis (dated by TCRdb to the late 2010s). Library method: the immunoSEQ multiplex PCR assay. Not all clones reach the TCRdb copy of this immuneACCESS table, which keeps in-frame sequences only. Checked studies attribute under half of the gap to unresolved V genes and leave the rest unexplained. The sample data list about 3,000 clones, and approximately 90% of these were observed just once. About 15% of the sample is taken by the ten largest. The sample taken for sequencing was CD8+ T cells sorted from blood. Every receptor here comes from a young woman with rheumatoid arthritis.

This clone was detected a few times. The chain is built from TRBV4-3 and TRBJ1-1; 7 bases match TRBD1. In germline, CDR1 is LGHNA, CDR2 YSLEER. V lost 3 bases to trimming and J lost 2 bases; unmatched junction nucleotides: 9. There are 16 residues in the CDR3. In DNA, the CDR3 is TGCGCCAGCAGCCAGGCCTACCAGGGGGTTAACACTGAAGCTTTCTTT. This encodes CASSQAYQGVNTEAFF.

Regarding this clone: A junction end diverges from the germline sequence, so it may reflect a read error. The gene calls are TRBV14 and TRBJ1-4, with 11 nucleotides matching TRBD1. Germline CDR1 SGHDN, CDR2 FVKESK. The CDR3 runs 15 residues. The CDR3 is CASSLLEGQGDSKGF. The CDR3 region has the DNA TGTGCCAGCAGCCTCTTGGAGGGACAGGGGGACTCTAAGGGATTT.

This chain uses TRBV7-9 with TRBJ2-7; possibly TRBD2 for D (5 bases). The CDR3 is 19 residues long. Trimming pared 3 bases from V and 3 bases from J, leaving 27 bases between. CDR1 is SEHNR and CDR2 is FQNEAQ in the germline V gene (reference sequence). The CDR3 here is CASSFRDFARYSHIYEQYF. As DNA, the CDR3 is TGTGCCAGCAGCTTCCGGGATTTCGCCCGCTACTCACATATCTACGAGCAGTACTTC. The variable domain in full, with the rest retrieved from reference TRBV7-9 and TRBJ2-7, is DTGVSQNPRHKITKRGQNVTFRCDPISEHNRLYWYRQTLGQGPEFLTYFQNEAQLEKSRLLSDRFSAERPKGSFSTLEIQRTEQGDSAMYLCASSFRDFARYSHIYEQYFGPGTRLTVT.

V usage is TRBV29-1 and J usage is TRBJ1-2, with unresolved D. Germline V gene data show CDR1 as SQVTM and CDR2 as ANQGSEA. The CDR3 runs to 13 residues. Deletions cut 2 bases from V and 2 bases from J, with 9 bases between. DNA of the CDR3: TGCAGCGTTGAATTAGCCCTAAACTATGGCTACACCTTC. As protein: CSVELALNYGYTF. The variable domain in full, completed from reference TRBV29-1 and TRBJ1-2, reads SAVISQKPSRDICQRGTSLTIQCQVDSQVTMMFWYRQQPGQSLTLIATANQGSEATYESGFVIDKFPISRPNLTFSTLTVSNMSPEDSSIYLCSVELALNYGYTFGSGTRLTVV.

The chain joins TRBV6-5 to TRBJ1-1, with 7 bases matching TRBD1. After removal of 7 bases from V and 8 bases from J, the junction contained 16 bases not matched to a gene. This CDR3 contains 15 residues. Germline V CDR1 and CDR2: MNHEY, SVGAGI. In nucleotides, the CDR3 is TGTGCCAGCAAACTTAATCCGGGACAGAAGACGGAAGCTTTCTTT. Translation gives CASKLNPGQKTEAFF.

The chain uses TRBV6-5 and TRBJ1-1; 10 bases fit TRBD1. The CDR3 consists of 14 residues. The V and J ends lost 3 bases and 5 bases, in that order; junction bases with no gene match: 3. Germline values: CDR1 MNHEY, CDR2 SVGAGI. DNA of the CDR3: TGTGCCAGCAGTTATGGACAGGGGGGTACTGAAGCTTTCTTT. Protein sequence: CASSYGQGGTEAFF.

The chain combines TRBV6-5 with TRBJ1-1; D may be TRBD1 (5 bases). CDR3 length: 15 residues. Per germline, CDR1 MNHEY and CDR2 SVGAGI. The V end lost 5 bases, the J end lost 1 base, and 14 bases lay between the germline ends. CDR3 nucleotide sequence: TGTGCCAGCAGTCCCGGTGGGGGAGGGAACACTGAAGCTTTCTTT. As protein: CASSPGGGGNTEAFF.

The chain combines TRBV29-1 with TRBJ2-7, with 7 bases matching TRBD2. The CDR3 runs 13 residues. Per the germline V gene, CDR1 is SQVTM and CDR2 is ANQGSEA. The J segment lost 3 bases and the V segment lost 0 bases, leaving 2 bases of the junction unmatched. CDR3 DNA sequence: TGCAGCGTTGAAGATGGGGGGGACTACGAGCAGTACTTC. This codes for CSVEDGGDYEQYF.

The V gene is TRBV9, the J gene TRBJ2-5; 8 nucleotides align to TRBD1. V shed 4 bases and J 0 bases; nucleotides not matched to a gene: 11. The germline gives CDR1 SGDLS, CDR2 YYNGEE. This CDR3 has 17 amino acids. Here the CDR3 reads CASSLHGTGEYQETQYF. In nucleotides, the CDR3 is TGTGCCAGCAGCCTCCATGGGACAGGAGAGTACCAAGAGACCCAGTACTTC.

The chain's CDR3 is CASSQGAGFGGELEKLFF. DNA for the CDR3: TGCGCCAGCAGCCAAGGCGCAGGTTTCGGGGGGGAGTTGGAAAAACTGTTTTTT. The chain employs TRBV4-3 and TRBJ1-4; D is possibly TRBD1 (5 bases). V was cut by 1 base and J by 8 bases, with 23 bases left in between. The germline V gene has CDR1 LGHNA and CDR2 YSLEER. The length of the CDR3 is 18 residues.

The CDR3 here is CASSDGTDTGELFF. CDR3 DNA: TGTGCCAGCAGTGACGGGACAGACACCGGGGAGCTGTTTTTT. This chain uses TRBV6-4 with TRBJ2-2, with TRBD1 matching over 7 bases. The CDR3 runs 14 residues. After removal of 2 bases from V and 3 bases from J, the junction contained 0 bases not matched to a gene. Germline V gene lookup returns CDR1 MRHNA and CDR2 SNTAGT.

The chain couples TRBV9 to TRBJ1-5; 7 positions agree with TRBD1. The CDR3 extends over 15 amino acids. The V gene end was trimmed by 4 bases and the J gene end by 5 bases; junction bases not matched to a gene: 9. Germline CDR1 SGDLS, CDR2 YYNGEE. CDR3 in amino acids: CASSNDREKDQPQHF. The CDR3 DNA follows: TGTGCCAGCAGCAACGACAGGGAGAAGGATCAGCCCCAGCATTTT.

The rearrangement uses TRBV7-8 and TRBJ1-2, with 8 nucleotides matching TRBD1. Germline trimming cut 3 bases from V and 1 base from J; bases unmatched to any gene: 4. CDR1 is SGHVS, CDR2 FQNEAQ, per germline. The length of the CDR3 is 15 residues. This CDR3 is CASSLTGDYNYGYTF. CDR3 bases: TGTGCCAGCAGCTTGACAGGGGATTATAACTATGGCTACACCTTC.

The chain uses TRBV6-1 and TRBJ2-5; a weak D match, TRBD2 (5 bases). The tail of the sequence fits TRBJ2-7 better, so the J call may be wrong. The length of the CDR3 is 13 residues. Germline CDR1 is MNHNS and CDR2 is SASEGT. CDR3 amino acids: CASSDGPSREQYF. The CDR3 bases are TGTGCCAGCAGTGACGGCCCTAGCCGCGAGCAGTACTTC.

The chain employs TRBV15 and TRBJ2-3; 12 positions match TRBD2. The CDR3 runs to 16 residues. In germline, CDR1 is LNHNV, CDR2 YYDKDF (reference sequence). The J segment lost 1 base and the V segment lost 4 bases, leaving 3 bases of the junction unmatched. DNA for the CDR3: TGTGCCACCAGCACCAGGACTAGCGGGGGCACAGATACGCAGTATTTT. Translating it yields CATSTRTSGGTDTQYF.

The chain employs TRBV4-3 and TRBJ2-2; TRBD2 matches 10 bases. This CDR3 contains 16 residues. The germline V gene has CDR1 LGHNA and CDR2 YSLEER. The J segment lost 0 bases and the V segment lost 3 bases, leaving 1 base of the junction unmatched. Here the CDR3 reads CASSHTSGANTGELFF. The CDR3 bases are TGCGCCAGCAGCCACACTAGCGGGGCGAACACCGGGGAGCTGTTTTTT.

This clone was seen only a few times. The chain links TRBV6-5 to TRBJ1-6; 11 bases are shared with TRBD1. Germline assignment: CDR1 MNHEY and CDR2 SVGAGI. The CDR3 consists of 13 residues. V trimming: 6 bases; J trimming: 12 bases; junction bases outside the gene matches: 4. CDR3 in DNA: TGTGCCAGCAGGGGGACAGGGGGGAGACCCCTCCACTTT. Its protein product is CASRGTGGRPLHF.

The chain employs TRBV28 and TRBJ1-2; 12 nucleotides line up with TRBD1. Germline trimming cut 5 bases from V and 7 bases from J; bases unmatched to any gene: 11. This CDR3 has 16 amino acids. CDR1 and CDR2 (germline): MDHEN, SYDVKM. Written as DNA, the CDR3 is TGTGCCAGCAGTCTTAGCGGGACAGGGGGCTCTTTTGGCTACACCTTC. Protein product: CASSLSGTGGSFGYTF.

V usage is TRBV7-2 and J usage is TRBJ2-7; D remains unclear. Germline CDR1 and CDR2: SGHTA and FQGNSA. V was clipped by 4 bases and J by 1 base, with 8 bases between them. The length of the CDR3 is 13 residues. In DNA, the CDR3 is TGTGCCAGCAGCTCAAAGCCGTCCTACGAGCAGTACTTC. Its protein is CASSSKPSYEQYF. Drawing the rest from reference TRBV7-2 and TRBJ2-7, the complete variable domain is GAGVSQSPSNKVTEKGKDVELRCDPISGHTALYWYRQSLGQGLEFLIYFQGNSAPDKSGLPSDRFSAERTGGSVSTLTIQRTQQEDSAVYLCASSSKPSYEQYFGPGTRLTVT.